A single sample is the source of the 23 T cell receptor delta chains below, sequenced in a study of gamma-delta T cells after stem cell transplantation. TCRdb repeated clone calling on the RT-PCR reads with CATT. There are about 11,000 delta-chain clones in the sample; around 41% occur only once, and 2.5% to 3.5% lies in the top ten. The source material was gamma-delta T cells. These receptors were obtained from a human donor. It is not recorded whose cells these are; they may come from a transplant donor.

Only a few counts were recorded for this clone. The chain carries TRDV1 and TRDJ1; tentatively, D is TRDD2 (5 bases). Trimming cost V 0 bases and J 0 bases, with 20 bases left between them. The germline CDR1 and CDR2 sequences are TSWWSYY and QGS. CDR3 length: 19 residues. CDR3 nucleotides: TGTGCTCTTGGGGAACTATTCCCCTACGTTGCTGTTGACACCGATAAACTCATCTTT. Protein product: CALGELFPYVAVDTDKLIF.

This clone came up once. This chain connects TRDV1 to TRDJ1; 13 bases are a match to TRDD3. The V and J ends lost 6 bases and 1 base, in that order; junction bases with no gene match: 20. Germline CDR1 reads TSWWSYY; CDR2 reads QGS. The CDR3 is 21 amino acids. The CDR3 spells CALGRTSLEYWGIRTTDKLIF. CDR3 DNA: TGTGCTCTTGGACGTACCAGTTTGGAATACTGGGGGATACGCACCACCGATAAACTCATCTTT.

The CDR3 spells CALGERVPAYWGIGKLIF. DNA for the CDR3: TGTGCTCTTGGGGAACGAGTTCCGGCGTACTGGGGGATCGGTAAACTCATCTTT. The chain couples TRDV1 to TRDJ1, with 10 bases matching TRDD3. This CDR3 is 18 amino acids long. Germline V gene data show CDR1 as TSWWSYY and CDR2 as QGS. Losses at the gene ends were 1 base for V and 7 bases for J; bases not matched to a gene: 15.

This clone is labeled medium-sized. V gene TRDV2 combines with J gene TRDJ1; the D gene is possibly TRDD1 (5 bases). The germline CDR1 and CDR2 sequences are GEAIGNYY and EKD. Trimming removed 3 bases from V and 5 bases from J, with 30 bases in between. The CDR3 is 19 residues long. The CDR3 here is CACDEIEGPGILIPDKLIF. CDR3 coding DNA: TGTGCCTGTGACGAAATCGAAGGTCCGGGCATTCTAATTCCGGATAAACTCATCTTT.

Concerning this clone itself: A much larger clone sits a single nucleotide away, making a read error possible. V gene TRAV29/DV5 combines with J gene TRDJ1, with D possibly called TRDD2 or TRDD3 (7 bases each). V lost 1 base and J 6 bases, leaving 40 bases between the germline ends. From germline, CDR1 is NSMFDY and CDR2 ISSIKDK. The CDR3 contains 22 residues. The CDR3 DNA reads TGTGCAGCAAGCTGGAGCTTTCCCGGCGATTCCTACGTGCTGGGGGCTACCAATAAACTCATCTTT. This sequence encodes CAASWSFPGDSYVLGATNKLIF.

Regarding this clone: Given a much more abundant clone one base away, this may be a read error. Other nucleotide sequences from this sample produce the same CDR3. This sequence joins TRDV2 and TRDJ2; TRDD3 matches 13 bases. The CDR3 contains 17 residues. The junction had 10 bases not matched to a gene; V was cut back by 4 bases and J by 6 bases. In germline, CDR1 is GEAIGNYY, CDR2 EKD. The chain's CDR3 is CACDTGTGGYAAAQLFF. For the CDR3, the DNA is TGTGCCTGTGATACCGGGACTGGGGGATACGCGGCAGCACAACTCTTCTTT.

The rearrangement uses TRDV1 and TRDJ1, with 10 bases matching TRDD3. Unmatched junction bases numbered 13, after V lost 3 bases and J lost 6 bases. This CDR3 spans 17 amino acids. Germline loops: CDR1 TSWWSYY, CDR2 QGS. The CDR3 protein is CALGDPPQWGIPYKLIF. CDR3 bases: TGTGCTCTTGGGGACCCCCCGCAGTGGGGGATACCGTATAAACTCATCTTT.

The V call is TRDV2, the J call TRDJ1; 8 nucleotides align to TRDD2. Trimming cost V 0 bases and J 2 bases; bases outside gene matches: 28. Germline CDR1 GEAIGNYY, CDR2 EKD. The CDR3 loop spans 23 amino acids. The CDR3 nucleotides read TGTGCCTGTGACACCGGCCTTCCTAGAGTAACTTCGGGTCACTATCCCCCAACCGATAAACTCATCTTT. Its protein product is CACDTGLPRVTSGHYPPTDKLIF.

V gene TRDV2 combines with J gene TRDJ1; TRDD3 is a possible D gene (5 bases). Trimming pared 0 bases from V and 3 bases from J, leaving 13 bases between. The germline gives CDR1 GEAIGNYY, CDR2 EKD. The CDR3 loop spans 15 amino acids. This chain's CDR3 is CACDTARGGSDKLIF. CDR3 DNA sequence: TGTGCCTGTGACACCGCCCGGGGAGGGTCCGATAAACTCATCTTT.

In its sample, this clone was seen a few times. V usage is TRDV3 and J usage is TRDJ1; weak D call: TRDD3 (6 bases). CDR1 and CDR2 from the germline V gene are TVYSNPD and GDNSRS (reference sequence). V gave up 0 bases and J gave up 1 base, with 21 bases separating them. The CDR3 has 17 amino acids. CDR3: CAFSFALPGGGTDKLIF. In nucleotides, the CDR3 is TGTGCCTTTAGTTTCGCATTACCAGGGGGAGGCACCGATAAACTCATCTTT.

The rearrangement joins TRDV1 to TRDJ1; perhaps TRDD3 as D (5 bases). Germline lookup yields CDR1 TSWWSYY and CDR2 QGS. The CDR3 totals 21 residues. Trimming cost V 2 bases and J 8 bases, with 36 bases left between them. This chain's CDR3 is CALGELNYLGTREPGPVKLIF. Here the CDR3 DNA reads TGTGCTCTTGGGGAATTAAACTACTTGGGGACCCGGGAGCCGGGACCAGTCAAACTCATCTTT.

This clone came up a few times. At one end, the junction sequence differs from germline, possibly due to a read error. The rearrangement links TRDV1 to TRDJ1; D is ambiguous. CDR1 and CDR2 from the germline V gene are TSWWSYY and QGS. The CDR3 extends over 14 amino acids. The CDR3 protein is CALGEPGSINKLIF. In nucleotides, the CDR3 is TGTGCTCTTGGTGAACCTGGCTCCATTAATAAACTCATCTTT.

The CDR3 DNA reads TGTGCCTGTGACACCCCCTACGGGGGCTTACTGGGGGATACGAACACCGATAAACTCATCTTT. This codes for CACDTPYGGLLGDTNTDKLIF. The chain combines TRDV2 with TRDJ1, with 13 positions matching TRDD3. Germline trimming cut 0 bases from V and 0 bases from J; bases unmatched to any gene: 15. The germline V gene has CDR1 GEAIGNYY and CDR2 EKD. There are 21 residues in the CDR3.

This chain uses TRDV1 with TRDJ2, with TRDD3 matching 10 bases. CDR1 and CDR2 (germline): TSWWSYY, QGS. The CDR3 has 27 amino acids. J lost 1 base, V lost 0 bases, and 32 bases had no gene match. The CDR3 loop is CALGELGTQPPHDTGGLWRGLTAQLFF. CDR3 nucleotides: TGTGCTCTTGGGGAACTAGGAACCCAACCACCCCACGATACTGGGGGATTGTGGCGGGGTTTGACAGCACAACTCTTCTTT.

This clone was picked up a small number of times. This chain connects TRDV1 to TRDJ3; a weak D match, TRDD2 (5 bases). Germline CDR1 TSWWSYY, CDR2 QGS. The V end lost 1 base, the J end lost 0 bases, and 28 bases lay between the germline ends. The CDR3 has 24 residues. The CDR3 reads CALGEPKRLLPGSPSSWDTRQMFF. The CDR3 nucleotides are TGTGCTCTTGGGGAACCCAAACGGCTGCTTCCCGGATCCCCTAGCTCCTGGGACACCCGACAGATGTTTTTC.

Of note for this clone: At one boundary the junction diverges from the germline segment, which might be a read error. This rearrangement joins TRDV1 to TRDJ1; D is possibly TRDD3 (5 bases). The CDR3 spans 17 residues. Germline lookup yields CDR1 TSWWSYY and CDR2 QGS. CDR3 DNA sequence: TGTGCTCGTGGGGCCCGGAGATTCCCTTGCCACACCGATAAACTCATCTTT. Its translation is CARGARRFPCHTDKLIF.

A remark on this clone: One end of the junction varies from germline; a read error may be responsible. This CDR3 is CAIGNTFSTTLRGYFLTAQLFF. CDR3 DNA sequence: TGTGCTATTGGGAACACCTTTTCCACAACACTACGGGGATACTTCTTGACAGCACAGCTCTTCTTT. The rearrangement uses TRDV1 and TRDJ2; TRDD3 aligns across 8 bases. The CDR3 contains 22 residues. Germline assignment: CDR1 TSWWSYY and CDR2 QGS.

Regarding this clone: A much larger clone differs from this one at a single base, so this may be a read error. The J gene is TRDJ1, the V gene TRDV2, with 7 positions matching TRDD3. CDR1 is GEAIGNYY, CDR2 EKD, per germline. The CDR3 has 15 amino acids. After removal of 2 bases from V and 1 base from J, the junction contained 6 bases not matched to a gene. This chain's CDR3 is CACDKSYWGTDKLIF. The CDR3 DNA follows: TGTGCCTGTGACAAATCGTACTGGGGCACCGATAAACTCATCTTT.

This clone qualifies as medium-sized (0.01 to 0.1%). The CDR3 reads CACDTGGYGSSWDTRQMFF. CDR3 sequence (DNA): TGTGCCTGTGACACTGGGGGATACGGCAGCTCCTGGGACACCCGACAGATGTTTTTC. V is TRDV2 and J is TRDJ3; 11 nucleotides agree with TRDD3. The CDR3 length is 19 residues. The J segment lost 0 bases and the V segment lost 1 base, leaving 4 bases of the junction unmatched. Germline CDR1 and CDR2: GEAIGNYY and EKD.

Details on this clone: One base away lies a much larger clone, so this may be a sequencing read error. This chain joins TRDV1 and TRDJ1; D remains unclear. This CDR3 region has 17 residues. In germline, CDR1 is TSWWSYY, CDR2 QGS. V gave up 1 base and J gave up 2 bases, with 17 bases separating them. Here the CDR3 reads CALGERRYFRGTDKLIF. The DNA of the CDR3 is TGTGCTCTTGGGGAACGAAGATATTTCCGTGGAACCGATAAACTCATCTTT.

V usage is TRDV1 and J usage is TRDJ1; the D gene is possibly TRDD3 (5 bases). The CDR3 runs 20 residues. V lost 4 bases to trimming and J lost 2 bases, with 29 bases between them. CDR1 TSWWSYY and CDR2 QGS come from the germline V gene. The CDR3 region is CALGVPLRIPLWYTTDKLIF. In nucleotides, the CDR3 is TGTGCTCTTGGGGTCCCTCTCCGAATCCCACTGTGGTATACGACCGATAAACTCATCTTT.

This chain links TRDV3 with TRDJ1; possibly TRDD1 for D (5 bases). The CDR3 loop spans 13 amino acids. V lost 2 bases and J 9 bases, leaving 19 bases between the germline ends. Per germline, CDR1 TVYSNPD and CDR2 GDNSRS (reference sequence). CDR3 loop: CAFEMGPNPQLIF. CDR3 nucleotide sequence: TGTGCCTTTGAAATGGGCCCCAACCCCCAACTCATCTTT.

Worth noting for this clone: An end of the junction differs from the germline gene, which may be a read error. In DNA form, the CDR3 reads TGTGCTATTGGGGAAATTTTATCAAGTTGCCCTAACTGGGGGATACGGGAGGCTAAACTCATCTTT. Amino acids: CAIGEILSSCPNWGIREAKLIF. The chain has TRDV1 and TRDJ1, with TRDD3 matching over 13 bases. Germline CDR1 TSWWSYY, CDR2 QGS. The CDR3 totals 22 residues.